A selection of T cell receptor beta chains follows, all from one sample in a study of patients and donors after allogeneic stem cell transplantation. MiXCR, run by TCRdb on the RT-PCR reads, gives a single entry per CDR3 protein. The repertoire has a few hundred thousand distinct CDR3 sequences, around two fifths of them found once; the top ten carry around a tenth. The sample taken for sequencing was blood, either unsorted or a sorted T cell fraction (not recorded which). The receptors were sampled from a human donor who was either an allogeneic HSCT recipient or a stem cell or donor lymphocyte infusion donor (not recorded which). It is not recorded whose cells these are; they may come from a transplant donor. Each CDR3 is given with its conserved first and last residue. A D gene is named only where the DNA matches it firmly. Clone size is given for some rows only: seen once, a few or many times, or a class if the clone is expanded.

TRBV5-1	TRBD1	few	TRBJ2-2	CASSTRQGAGELFF	TGCGCCAGCAGCACCCGACAGGGGGCAGGGGAGCTGTTTTTT
TRBV12-3/TRBV12-4	.	.	TRBJ1-3	CASNPRDRVPGRNTIYF	TGTGCCAGCAACCCCCGGGATAGGGTACCGGGACGAAACACCATATATTTT
TRBV15	TRBD1	few	TRBJ2-4	CATSLGGQVGQYF	TGTGCCACCAGCCTGGGGGGACAGGTTGGACAGTACTTC
TRBV4-1	.	few	TRBJ1-3	CASSQVGMSGNTIYF	TGCGCCAGCAGCCAAGTCGGGATGTCTGGAAACACCATATATTTT
TRBV20-1	.	.	TRBJ2-7	CSAVNRDKGLYSYEQYF	TGCAGTGCTGTCAACCGGGACAAGGGACTATATTCCTACGAGCAGTACTTC
TRBV6-5	.	few	TRBJ1-6	CASSRRDSPLHF	TGTGCCAGCAGTCGGCGGGATTCACCCCTCCACTTT
TRBV30	.	.	TRBJ2-5	CAWSVGKTQYF	TGTGCCTGGAGTGTGGGGAAGACCCAGTACTTC
TRBV4-2	.	many	TRBJ1-5	CASSQVNNGQPQHF	TGTGCCAGCAGCCAAGTTAATAATGGGCAGCCCCAGCATTTT
TRBV29-1	.	many	TRBJ1-1	CSVEYGMKAFF	TGCAGCGTTGAATATGGAATGAAAGCTTTCTTT
TRBV6-1	TRBD1	.	TRBJ1-5	CASMQGDRLNQPQHF	TGTGCCAGCATGCAGGGGGACCGTCTCAATCAGCCCCAGCATTTT
TRBV12-3/TRBV12-4	.	.	TRBJ1-1	CASSPIRGGPSYMNTEAFF	TGTGCCAGCAGTCCGATACGGGGGGGTCCGTCCTATATGAACACTGAAGCTTTCTTT
TRBV20-1	.	many	TRBJ1-4	CSAQKTATNEKLFF	TGCAGTGCTCAAAAGACCGCAACTAATGAAAAACTGTTTTTT
TRBV12-3/TRBV12-4	TRBD2	.	TRBJ2-1	CASRKTSGGANHNEQFF	TGTGCCAGCAGGAAGACTAGCGGGGGGGCAAACCACAATGAGCAGTTCTTC
TRBV29-1	TRBD2	.	TRBJ2-1	CSDWTSGGPGVGQFF	TGCAGCGACTGGACTAGCGGGGGCCCCGGTGTAGGGCAGTTCTTC
TRBV4-3	TRBD1	.	TRBJ1-2	CASSQLPGQGNYGYTF	TGCGCCAGCAGCCAATTACCGGGACAGGGGAATTATGGCTACACCTTC
TRBV12-3/TRBV12-4	.	.	TRBJ2-1	CASSTGGNEQFF	TGTGCCAGCAGCACCGGGGGCAATGAGCAGTTCTTC
TRBV5-1	TRBD1	few	TRBJ1-2	CASSLTGAYGYTF	TGCGCCAGCAGCTTGACAGGGGCCTATGGCTACACCTTC
TRBV7-2	.	.	TRBJ2-2	CASSLAREGELFF	TGTGCCAGCAGCTTAGCCCGAGAGGGGGAGCTGTTTTTT
TRBV5-1	.	.	TRBJ1-6	CASSSVGAYNSPLHF	TGCGCCAGCAGTTCGGTAGGGGCCTATAATTCACCCCTCCACTTT
TRBV12-3/TRBV12-4	.	.	TRBJ1-5	CASSLIGASNQPQHF	TGTGCCAGCAGCCTAATAGGAGCCAGCAATCAGCCCCAGCATTTT
TRBV28	.	once	TRBJ2-7	CASRPQDIRAYEQYF	TGTGCCAGCAGGCCCCAGGACATTAGGGCCTACGAGCAGTACTTC
TRBV3-1	.	few	TRBJ1-1	CASSQAEGDTEAFF	TGTGCCAGCAGCCAAGCTGAGGGGGACACTGAAGCTTTCTTT